This TCR beta chain was retrieved from a study of blood T cell repertoires in COVID-19. On the study more broadly: The analysed material was cDNA or gDNA that came from T cells, B-cell-depleted T cells, or PBMCs.

The protocol was immunoSEQ multiplex PCR, while the TCRdb copy is restricted to in-frame clones and leaves out a portion. The sample gives approximately 300,000 clones, around 90% of which show up once; around 6.8% is in the top ten. CDR1 SGDLS and CDR2 YYNGEE come from the germline V gene. This CDR3 is 14 amino acids long. V shed 3 bases and J shed 4 bases, with 11 bases lying between them. Patients from Seattle were sampled longitudinally, starting during active infection. The J gene is TRBJ1-3, the V gene TRBV9, with no clear D. Source material: peripheral blood. The clonotype originates from a young woman with COVID-19, enrolled during active disease. CDR3 amino acids: CASSEHSTGNTIYF. CDR3 nucleotides: TGTGCCAGCAGCGAGCACTCTACGGGAAACACCATATATTTT. The full variable domain, its missing parts supplied by reference TRBV9 and TRBJ1-3, is DSGVTQTPKHLITATGQRVTLRCSPRSGDLSVYWYQQSLDQGLQFLIQYYNGEERAKGNILERFSAQQFPDLHSELNLSSLELGDSALYFCASSEHSTGNTIYFGEGSWLTVV.